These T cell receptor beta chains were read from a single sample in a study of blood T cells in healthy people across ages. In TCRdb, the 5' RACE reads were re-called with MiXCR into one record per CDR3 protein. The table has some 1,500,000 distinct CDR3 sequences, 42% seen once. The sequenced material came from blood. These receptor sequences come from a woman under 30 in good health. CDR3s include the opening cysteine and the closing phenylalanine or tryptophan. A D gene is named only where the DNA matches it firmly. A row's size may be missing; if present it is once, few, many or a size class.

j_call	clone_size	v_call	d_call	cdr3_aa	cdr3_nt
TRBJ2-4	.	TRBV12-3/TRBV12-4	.	CASSSRREEGIQYF	TGTGCCAGCAGTTCCCGCAGGGAGGAGGGCATTCAGTACTTC
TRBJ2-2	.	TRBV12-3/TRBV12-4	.	CASRSPEGGANTGELFF	TGTGCCAGCAGATCCCCTGAGGGCGGGGCGAACACCGGGGAGCTGTTTTTT
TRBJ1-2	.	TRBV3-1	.	CASSQAMLGGYGYTF	TGTGCCAGCAGCCAAGCTATGCTTGGAGGCTATGGCTACACCTTC
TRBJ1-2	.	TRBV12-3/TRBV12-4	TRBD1	CASSPTPGQAYGYTF	TGTGCCAGCAGTCCCACCCCCGGACAGGCCTATGGCTACACCTTC
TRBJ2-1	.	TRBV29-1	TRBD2	CSVGLAGGRYNEQFF	TGCAGCGTGGGACTAGCGGGAGGAAGGTACAATGAGCAGTTCTTC
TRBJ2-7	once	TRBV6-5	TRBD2	CASTELAGDQYEQYF	TGTGCCAGCACCGAACTAGCGGGAGACCAATACGAGCAGTACTTC
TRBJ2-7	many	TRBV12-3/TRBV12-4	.	CASSLRRREQYF	TGTGCCAGCAGTTTAAGACGGCGCGAGCAGTACTTC
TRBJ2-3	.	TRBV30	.	CAWSKQRSTDTQYF	TGTGCCTGGAGTAAACAGCGGAGCACAGATACGCAGTATTTT
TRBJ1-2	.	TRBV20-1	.	CSARDHRSDYGYTF	TGCAGTGCTAGAGATCACAGGAGTGACTATGGCTACACCTTC
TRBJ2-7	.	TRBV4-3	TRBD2	CASSQSYSGGGYEQYF	TGCGCCAGCAGCCAGAGCTACAGCGGGGGAGGATACGAGCAGTACTTC
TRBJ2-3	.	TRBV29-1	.	CSVESAGGTDTQYF	TGCAGCGTTGAATCGGCCGGGGGCACAGATACGCAGTATTTT
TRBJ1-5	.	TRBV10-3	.	CAISDGVHQPQHF	TGTGCCATCAGTGACGGGGTTCATCAGCCCCAGCATTTT
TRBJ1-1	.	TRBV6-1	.	CASRGGGHTEAFF	TGTGCCAGCAGGGGGGGAGGGCACACTGAAGCTTTCTTT
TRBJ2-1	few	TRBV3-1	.	CASSRFLLTGDNEQFF	TGTGCCAGCAGCCGATTTCTACTAACGGGGGACAATGAGCAGTTCTTC
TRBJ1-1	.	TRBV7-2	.	CATSHEASMNTEAFF	TGTGCCACCTCCCATGAGGCCAGCATGAACACTGAAGCTTTCTTT
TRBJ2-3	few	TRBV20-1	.	CSAPLDSGTDTQYF	TGCAGTGCCCCACTTGATAGCGGCACAGATACGCAGTATTTT
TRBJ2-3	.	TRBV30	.	CAWSVKSTDTQYF	TGTGCCTGGAGTGTAAAAAGCACAGATACGCAGTATTTT
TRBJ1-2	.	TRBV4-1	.	CASSQDRGFGYTF	TGCGCCAGCAGCCAAGATCGAGGGTTTGGCTACACCTTC
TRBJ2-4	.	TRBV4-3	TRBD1	CASSQETGGHIQYF	TGCGCCAGCAGCCAGGAAACAGGGGGTCACATTCAGTACTTC
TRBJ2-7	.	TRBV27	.	CASSAQGAIVSYEQYF	TGTGCCAGCAGTGCCCAAGGAGCGATCGTCTCCTACGAGCAGTACTTC
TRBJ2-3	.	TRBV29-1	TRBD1	CSVPRDRVGDTQYF	TGCAGCGTCCCCCGGGACAGGGTAGGCGATACGCAGTATTTT
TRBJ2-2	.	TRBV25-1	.	CASSESSGPGELFF	TGTGCCAGCAGTGAATCTTCAGGTCCCGGGGAGCTGTTTTTT
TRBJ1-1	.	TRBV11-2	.	CASSPGVVDTEAFF	TGTGCCAGCAGCCCAGGGGTAGTGGATACTGAAGCTTTCTTT
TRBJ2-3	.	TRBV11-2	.	CASSLEPLLATDTQYF	TGTGCCAGCAGCTTAGAACCCCTATTAGCGACAGATACGCAGTATTTT
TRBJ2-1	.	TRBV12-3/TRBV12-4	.	CASSPGGLTYNEQFF	TGTGCCAGCAGTCCGGGGGGCCTAACCTACAATGAGCAGTTCTTC
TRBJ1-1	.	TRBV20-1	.	CSVRAPVEAFF	TGCAGTGTACGGGCCCCCGTTGAAGCTTTCTTT
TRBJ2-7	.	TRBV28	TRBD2	CASTLSGRALYEQYF	TGTGCCAGCACCTTGAGCGGGAGGGCCCTCTACGAGCAGTACTTC
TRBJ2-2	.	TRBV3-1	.	CASSQRSLGELFF	TGTGCCAGCAGCCAACGTAGCCTCGGGGAGCTGTTTTTT
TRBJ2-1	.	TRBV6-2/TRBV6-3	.	CASSWPSEQFF	TGTGCCAGCAGTTGGCCCAGTGAGCAGTTCTTC
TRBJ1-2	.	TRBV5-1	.	CASSTTSGGPDYGYTF	TGCGCCAGCAGTACCACTTCGGGTGGCCCGGACTATGGCTACACCTTC
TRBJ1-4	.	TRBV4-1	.	CASSLTGKEKLFF	TGCGCCAGCAGCCTGACGGGAAAGGAAAAACTGTTTTTT
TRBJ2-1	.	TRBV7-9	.	CASSLPDEAEQFF	TGTGCCAGCAGCTTACCCGACGAGGCTGAGCAGTTCTTC
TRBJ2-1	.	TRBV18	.	CASSPKTSSYNEQFF	TGTGCCAGCTCACCAAAAACAAGCTCCTACAATGAGCAGTTCTTC
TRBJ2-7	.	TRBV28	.	CASSLSPGRETYEQYF	TGTGCCAGCAGTCTCTCCCCGGGACGTGAGACCTACGAGCAGTACTTC
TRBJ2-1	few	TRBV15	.	CATSPTRSHEQFF	TGTGCCACCAGCCCTACGCGGAGCCATGAGCAGTTCTTC
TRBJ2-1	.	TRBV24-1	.	CATSDSSRPSSYNEQFF	TGTGCCACCAGTGACTCCTCTAGGCCTTCCTCCTACAATGAGCAGTTCTTC
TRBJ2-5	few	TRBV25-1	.	CATVGEMETQYF	TGTGCCACAGTCGGTGAAATGGAGACCCAGTACTTC
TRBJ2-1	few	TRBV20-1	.	CSARGGINSYNEQFF	TGCAGTGCTAGAGGGGGGATTAACTCCTACAATGAGCAGTTCTTC
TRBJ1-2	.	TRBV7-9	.	CASSLGPGGVLSYTF	TGTGCCAGCAGCTTAGGGCCGGGAGGAGTTCTGAGCTACACCTTC